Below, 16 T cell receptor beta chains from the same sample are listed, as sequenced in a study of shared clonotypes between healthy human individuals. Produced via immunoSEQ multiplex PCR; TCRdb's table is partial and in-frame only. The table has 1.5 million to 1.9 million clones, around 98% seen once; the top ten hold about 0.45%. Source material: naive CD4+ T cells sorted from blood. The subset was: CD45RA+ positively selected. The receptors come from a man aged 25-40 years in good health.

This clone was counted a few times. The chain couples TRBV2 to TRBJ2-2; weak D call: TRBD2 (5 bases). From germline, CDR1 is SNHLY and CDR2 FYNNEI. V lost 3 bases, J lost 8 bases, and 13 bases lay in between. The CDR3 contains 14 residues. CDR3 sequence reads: CASSERVTRGELFF. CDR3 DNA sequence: TGTGCCAGCAGTGAGCGGGTTACGAGGGGGGAGCTGTTTTTT.

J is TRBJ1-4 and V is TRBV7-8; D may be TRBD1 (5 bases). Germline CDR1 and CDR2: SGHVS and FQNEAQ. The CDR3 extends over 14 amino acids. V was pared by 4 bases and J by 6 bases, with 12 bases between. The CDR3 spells CASSYRDGDEKLFF. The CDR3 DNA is TGTGCCAGCAGCTACCGGGACGGCGATGAAAAACTGTTTTTT.

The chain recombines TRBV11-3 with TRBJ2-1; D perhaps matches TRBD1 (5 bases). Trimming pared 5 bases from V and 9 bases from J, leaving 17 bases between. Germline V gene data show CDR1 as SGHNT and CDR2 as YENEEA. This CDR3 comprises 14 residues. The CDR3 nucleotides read TGTGCCAGCAGCCCCTCGGGCAGGGCCGGTGAGCAGTTCTTC. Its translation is CASSPSGRAGEQFF. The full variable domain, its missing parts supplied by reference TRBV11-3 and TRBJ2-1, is EAGVVQSPRYKIIEKKQPVAFWCNPISGHNTLYWYLQNLGQGPELLIRYENEEAVDDSQLPKDRFSAERLKGVDSTLKIQPAELGDSAVYLCASSPSGRAGEQFFGPGTRLTVL.

The CDR3 nucleotides read TGCAGCGTAGGGGACGTACACCCTCAAGAGACCCAGTACTTC. This codes for CSVGDVHPQETQYF. This sequence joins TRBV29-1 and TRBJ2-5; the D call may be TRBD1 or TRBD2 (5 bases each). The CDR3 runs 14 residues. Looked up from germline, CDR1 is SQVTM and CDR2 is ANQGSEA. V was pared by 6 bases and J by 2 bases, with 16 bases between.

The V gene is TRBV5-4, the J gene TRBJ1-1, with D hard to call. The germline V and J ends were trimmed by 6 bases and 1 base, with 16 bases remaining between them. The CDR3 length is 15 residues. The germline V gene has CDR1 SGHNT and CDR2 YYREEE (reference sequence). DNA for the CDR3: TGTGCCAGCACCCCCGACGCGGGTAGGAACACTGAAGCTTTCTTT. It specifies CASTPDAGRNTEAFF.

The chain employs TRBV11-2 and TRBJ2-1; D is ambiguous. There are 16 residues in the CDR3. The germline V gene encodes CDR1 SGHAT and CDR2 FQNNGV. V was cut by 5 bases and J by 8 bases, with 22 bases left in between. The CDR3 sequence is CASSHDPGPRADEQFF. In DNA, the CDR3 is TGTGCCAGCAGCCATGACCCCGGGCCCCGGGCGGATGAGCAGTTCTTC. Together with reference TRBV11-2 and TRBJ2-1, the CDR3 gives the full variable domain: EAGVAQSPRYKIIEKRQSVAFWCNPISGHATLYWYQQILGQGPKLLIQFQNNGVVDDSQLPKDRFSAERLKGVDSTLKIQPAKLEDSAVYLCASSHDPGPRADEQFFGPGTRLTVL.

Written as DNA, the CDR3 is TGTGCCAGCAGTGTGCTGTGGGGTGAGCAGTTCTTC. Amino acids: CASSVLWGEQFF. V gene TRBV27 combines with J gene TRBJ2-1; D gene uncertain. Trimming stripped 5 bases from V and 9 bases from J, with 11 bases between. This CDR3 comprises 12 residues. Germline assignment: CDR1 MNHEY and CDR2 SMNVEV (reference sequence).

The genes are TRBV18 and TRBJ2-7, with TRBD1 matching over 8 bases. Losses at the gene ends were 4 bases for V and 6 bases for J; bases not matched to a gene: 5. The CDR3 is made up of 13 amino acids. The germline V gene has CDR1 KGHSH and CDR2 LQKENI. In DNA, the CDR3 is TGTGCCAGCTCACGTTATACAGGGGGCGAGCAGTACTTC. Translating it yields CASSRYTGGEQYF. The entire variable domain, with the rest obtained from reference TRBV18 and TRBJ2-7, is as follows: NAGVMQNPRHLVRRRGQEARLRCSPMKGHSHVYWYRQLPEEGLKFMVYLQKENIIDESGMPKERFSAEFPKEGPSILRIQQVVRGDSAAYFCASSRYTGGEQYFGPGTRLTVT.

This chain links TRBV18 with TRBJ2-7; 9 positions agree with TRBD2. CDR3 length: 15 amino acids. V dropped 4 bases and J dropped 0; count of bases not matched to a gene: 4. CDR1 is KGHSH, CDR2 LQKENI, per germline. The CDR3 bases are TGTGCCAGCTCACACCCGGGACTAGCCTCCTACGAGCAGTACTTC. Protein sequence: CASSHPGLASYEQYF.

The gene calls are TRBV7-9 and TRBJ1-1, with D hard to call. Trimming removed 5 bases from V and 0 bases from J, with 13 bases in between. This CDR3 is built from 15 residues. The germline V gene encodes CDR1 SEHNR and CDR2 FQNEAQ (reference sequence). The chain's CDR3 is CASSPRVGLNTEAFF. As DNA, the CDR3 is TGTGCCAGCAGCCCCCGAGTAGGATTGAACACTGAAGCTTTCTTT. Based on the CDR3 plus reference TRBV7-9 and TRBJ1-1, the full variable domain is DTGVSQNPRHKITKRGQNVTFRCDPISEHNRLYWYRQTLGQGPEFLTYFQNEAQLEKSRLLSDRFSAERPKGSFSTLEIQRTEQGDSAMYLCASSPRVGLNTEAFFGQGTRLTVV.

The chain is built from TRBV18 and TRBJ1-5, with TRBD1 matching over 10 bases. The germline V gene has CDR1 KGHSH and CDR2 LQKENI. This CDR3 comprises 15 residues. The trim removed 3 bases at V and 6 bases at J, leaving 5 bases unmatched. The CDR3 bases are TGTGCCAGCTCACCCGGGACAGGGGTAGCTCAGCCCCAGCATTTT. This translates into CASSPGTGVAQPQHF.

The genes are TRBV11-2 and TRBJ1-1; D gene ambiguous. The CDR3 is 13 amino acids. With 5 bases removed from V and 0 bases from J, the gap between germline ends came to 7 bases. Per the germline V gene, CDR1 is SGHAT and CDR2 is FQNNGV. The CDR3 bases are TGTGCCAGCAGCCTAACGTTGAACACTGAAGCTTTCTTT. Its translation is CASSLTLNTEAFF.

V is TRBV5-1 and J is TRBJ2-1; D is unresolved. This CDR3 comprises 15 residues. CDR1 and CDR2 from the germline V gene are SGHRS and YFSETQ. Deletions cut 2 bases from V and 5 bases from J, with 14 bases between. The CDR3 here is CASSLRRDLNNEQFF. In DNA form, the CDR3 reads TGCGCCAGCAGCTTAAGAAGGGATCTCAACAATGAGCAGTTCTTC.

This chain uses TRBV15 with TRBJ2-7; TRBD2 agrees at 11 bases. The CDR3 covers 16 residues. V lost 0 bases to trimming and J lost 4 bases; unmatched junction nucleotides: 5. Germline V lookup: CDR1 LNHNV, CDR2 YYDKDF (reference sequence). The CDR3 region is CATSRDRLAGGYEQYF. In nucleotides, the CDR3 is TGTGCCACCAGCAGAGATCGGCTAGCGGGGGGATACGAGCAGTACTTC.

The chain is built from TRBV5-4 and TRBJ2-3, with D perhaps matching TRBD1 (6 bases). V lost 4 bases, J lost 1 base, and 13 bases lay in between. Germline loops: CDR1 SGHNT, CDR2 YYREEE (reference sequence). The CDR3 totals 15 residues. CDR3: CASSNRETGTDTQYF. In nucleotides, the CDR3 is TGTGCCAGCAGCAACAGGGAGACGGGCACAGATACGCAGTATTTT.

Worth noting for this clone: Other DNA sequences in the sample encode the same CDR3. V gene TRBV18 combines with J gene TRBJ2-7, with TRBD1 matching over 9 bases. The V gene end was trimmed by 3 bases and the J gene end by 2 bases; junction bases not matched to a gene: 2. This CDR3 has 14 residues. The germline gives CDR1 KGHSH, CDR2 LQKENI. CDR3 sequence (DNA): TGTGCCAGCTCACCCGGACAGGGGCCCTACGAGCAGTACTTC. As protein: CASSPGQGPYEQYF.